Listed below are T cell receptor beta chains from one sample, sequenced in a study of T cell changes during pregnancy in multiple sclerosis. Measured with immunoSEQ multiplex PCR; TCRdb has only the in-frame clones, and not every one. This repertoire shows 50,000 or so clones, 93% found once; its top ten account for around 1.9%. The specimen was peripheral blood, collected in the second trimester of pregnancy. These receptors came from a female donor with multiple sclerosis, enrolled in a pregnancy study. Each CDR3 is given with its conserved first and last residue. Fields, in order: D gene, clone size, V gene, J gene, CDR3 DNA, CDR3 protein. The D gene is left open where the match is weak. Clone size is not always given. Where it is, it says once, few, many or a class for expanded clones.

D gene: TRBD2
clone size: .
V gene: TRBV7-3
J gene: TRBJ2-2
CDR3 DNA: TGTGCCAGCAGCTTAAGACCTCAGGCCCTCCTAGCGGGCGGGGAGCTGTTTTTT
CDR3 protein: CASSLRPQALLAGGELFF

D gene: TRBD2
clone size: few
V gene: TRBV2
J gene: TRBJ2-5
CDR3 DNA: TGTGCCAGCAAAAGCGGGAGGGGAGAGACCCAGTACTTC
CDR3 protein: CASKSGRGETQYF

D gene: TRBD2
clone size: .
V gene: TRBV7-2
J gene: TRBJ2-7
CDR3 DNA: TGTGCCAGCAGCTTTTTACTAGCGGGAGCAAGTTCCGAGCAGTACTTC
CDR3 protein: CASSFLLAGASSEQYF

D gene: .
clone size: once
V gene: TRBV4-3
J gene: TRBJ1-4
CDR3 DNA: TGCGCCAGCAGCCAAGATACGGGGGGCGCCGCAACTAATGAAAAACTGTTTTTT
CDR3 protein: CASSQDTGGAATNEKLFF

D gene: TRBD1
clone size: .
V gene: TRBV4-3
J gene: TRBJ2-5
CDR3 DNA: TGCGCCAGCAGCCAGTCTCCTAGGGGGCTCGGGGAGACCCAGTACTTC
CDR3 protein: CASSQSPRGLGETQYF

D gene: .
clone size: .
V gene: TRBV29-1
J gene: TRBJ2-6
CDR3 DNA: TGCAGCGTTAGCAGGGTCTCTGGGGCCAACGTCCTGACTTTC
CDR3 protein: CSVSRVSGANVLTF

D gene: .
clone size: .
V gene: TRBV19
J gene: TRBJ2-7
CDR3 DNA: TGTGCCAGTAGTACGGGCAGGGGATCCCTCTACGAGCAGTACTTC
CDR3 protein: CASSTGRGSLYEQYF

D gene: TRBD2
clone size: .
V gene: TRBV29-1
J gene: TRBJ2-5
CDR3 DNA: TGCAGCGTTGTTACTTGGGGAGGGCGACAAGAGACCCAGTACTTC
CDR3 protein: CSVVTWGGRQETQYF

D gene: .
clone size: .
V gene: TRBV6-5
J gene: TRBJ2-1
CDR3 DNA: TGTGCCACAGGGATTAAAGGTGGTGAGCAGTTCTTC
CDR3 protein: CATGIKGGEQFF

D gene: TRBD2
clone size: .
V gene: TRBV7-3
J gene: TRBJ2-1
CDR3 DNA: TGTGCCAGCAGCCCGAGAAGCGGGAGTCGCGGGGAGCAGTTCTTC
CDR3 protein: CASSPRSGSRGEQFF

D gene: TRBD2
clone size: .
V gene: TRBV4-2
J gene: TRBJ2-1
CDR3 DNA: TGTGCCAGCAGCCAAGGCCCATTCGGGACTAGCGGGAGCGGTGGGGACAATGAGCAGTTCTTC
CDR3 protein: CASSQGPFGTSGSGGDNEQFF

D gene: TRBD2
clone size: once
V gene: TRBV6-5
J gene: TRBJ2-1
CDR3 DNA: TGTGCCAGCAGTAGCGGGGGCGGGTACAATGAGCAGTTCTTC
CDR3 protein: CASSSGGGYNEQFF

D gene: TRBD1
clone size: .
V gene: TRBV13
J gene: TRBJ2-1
CDR3 DNA: TGTGCCAGCAGCTTAGACAGGGGTTCCTACAATGAGCAGTTCTTC
CDR3 protein: CASSLDRGSYNEQFF

D gene: .
clone size: .
V gene: TRBV5-6
J gene: TRBJ2-3
CDR3 DNA: TGTGCCAGCAGCGTGAAACCCGGGACTCCGGTGGACACAGATACGCAGTATTTT
CDR3 protein: CASSVKPGTPVDTDTQYF

D gene: TRBD2
clone size: .
V gene: TRBV7-2
J gene: TRBJ2-3
CDR3 DNA: TGTGCCAGCGGAGGGGCGGGAGGGCCAGCAGATACGCAGTATTTT
CDR3 protein: CASGGAGGPADTQYF

D gene: TRBD1
clone size: .
V gene: TRBV5-1
J gene: TRBJ2-1
CDR3 DNA: TGCGCCAGCAGCTCCGGGACAGGTAACAATGAGCAGTTCTTC
CDR3 protein: CASSSGTGNNEQFF

D gene: TRBD2
clone size: .
V gene: TRBV11-2
J gene: TRBJ2-7
CDR3 DNA: TGTGCCAGCAGCTTAGTACTAGCGGGAGTCAGAGAGCAGTACTTC
CDR3 protein: CASSLVLAGVREQYF

D gene: TRBD1
clone size: few
V gene: TRBV9
J gene: TRBJ1-2
CDR3 DNA: TGTGCCACCCCGGGACAGACCAATGGCTACACCTTC
CDR3 protein: CATPGQTNGYTF

D gene: .
clone size: .
V gene: TRBV27
J gene: TRBJ2-1
CDR3 DNA: TGTGCCAGCAGACAGCATAGCGGCCTACCTTACAATGAGCAGTTCTTC
CDR3 protein: CASRQHSGLPYNEQFF

D gene: .
clone size: .
V gene: TRBV4-2
J gene: TRBJ2-1
CDR3 DNA: TGTGCCAGCAGCCAAGATTTAGCGGACGGGGCCAATGAGCAGTTCTTC
CDR3 protein: CASSQDLADGANEQFF

D gene: .
clone size: once
V gene: TRBV10-3
J gene: TRBJ1-1
CDR3 DNA: TGTGCCATCAGTGACATCCTGAACACTGAAGCTTTCTTT
CDR3 protein: CAISDILNTEAFF

D gene: .
clone size: .
V gene: TRBV2
J gene: TRBJ1-3
CDR3 DNA: TGTGCCAGCAGTGAAGAGCGGTGGGGCTCTGGAAACACCATATATTTT
CDR3 protein: CASSEERWGSGNTIYF

D gene: TRBD1
clone size: .
V gene: TRBV7-9
J gene: TRBJ1-4
CDR3 DNA: TGTGCCAGCAGCCTTGGGACAGGGGGCTTTGCTAATGAAAAACTGTTTTTT
CDR3 protein: CASSLGTGGFANEKLFF

D gene: TRBD2
clone size: .
V gene: TRBV7-2
J gene: TRBJ2-1
CDR3 DNA: TGTGCCAGCAGAAACGCGGGGGGGGCGGGCAATGAGCAGTTCTTC
CDR3 protein: CASRNAGGAGNEQFF

D gene: .
clone size: .
V gene: TRBV7-9
J gene: TRBJ2-3
CDR3 DNA: TGTGCCAGCAGCTTACTGGGGCCCAAAGATACGCAGTATTTT
CDR3 protein: CASSLLGPKDTQYF

D gene: TRBD1
clone size: few
V gene: TRBV7-9
J gene: TRBJ1-2
CDR3 DNA: TGTGCCAGCAGCATGGGACAGGGGGCGAGGAGGAACACCTTC
CDR3 protein: CASSMGQGARRNTF

D gene: TRBD2
clone size: .
V gene: TRBV7-2
J gene: TRBJ2-5
CDR3 DNA: TGTGCCAGCAGCTTAGAGTCTCCCCACCTGGCGGGAGTAGGAGAGACCCAGTACTTC
CDR3 protein: CASSLESPHLAGVGETQYF

D gene: .
clone size: .
V gene: TRBV5-5
J gene: TRBJ2-7
CDR3 DNA: TGTGCCAGCAGCTTGATTGCCGCAGGCCCAAACGAGCAGTACTTC
CDR3 protein: CASSLIAAGPNEQYF